This T cell receptor beta chain is drawn from a study of blood T cell repertoires in COVID-19. Study summary: PBMCs, B-cell-depleted T cells, or T cells were the source of the cDNA or gDNA that made up the material.

In this sample, this clone turned up a few times. Germline V CDR1 and CDR2: SGHAT, FQNNGV. V gave up 7 bases and J gave up 5 bases, with 15 bases separating them. The CDR3 consists of 15 residues. Clones were sequenced by immunoSEQ multiplex PCR, and TCRdb holds only the in-frame ones, with some missing. The sample has about 300,000 clones; roughly nine tenths are singletons. The rearrangement uses TRBV11-2 and TRBJ1-6; possibly TRBD1 for D (6 bases). This receptor was obtained from a woman in her forties or fifties who had been exposed to COVID-19. The sample was PBMCs or T cells enriched from blood (not recorded which). The CDR3 spells CASNRGGQNNSPLHF. CDR3 sequence (DNA): TGTGCCAGCAACAGAGGGGGACAAAATAATTCACCCCTCCACTTT.